This T cell receptor (beta chain) comes out of a study of T cell responses to AZD1222 COVID-19 vaccine. Study conclusions and caveats: CD4 TCRs linked to vaccination spanned spike, dominating at 160-218 and 743-854.

To note about this clone: Its antigen remains unknown.

The data were produced by immunoSEQ multiplex PCR, yet TCRdb's version contains in-frame clones alone and is incomplete. The sample includes about 180,000 clones, approximately 94% of them seen just once. V lost 3 bases and J lost 5, with 11 bases in between. The CDR3 consists of 14 residues. CDR1 is MDHEN and CDR2 is SYDVKM in the germline V gene. The sequenced sample was peripheral blood, obtained 28 days after the second AZD1222 dose. V is TRBV28 and J is TRBJ1-5; D not resolved. This receptor was taken from an adult who received the AZD1222 COVID-19 vaccine. The CDR3 loop reads CASSFIREYQPQHF. The CDR3 nucleotides read TGTGCCAGCAGTTTCATTAGGGAATATCAGCCCCAGCATTTT.